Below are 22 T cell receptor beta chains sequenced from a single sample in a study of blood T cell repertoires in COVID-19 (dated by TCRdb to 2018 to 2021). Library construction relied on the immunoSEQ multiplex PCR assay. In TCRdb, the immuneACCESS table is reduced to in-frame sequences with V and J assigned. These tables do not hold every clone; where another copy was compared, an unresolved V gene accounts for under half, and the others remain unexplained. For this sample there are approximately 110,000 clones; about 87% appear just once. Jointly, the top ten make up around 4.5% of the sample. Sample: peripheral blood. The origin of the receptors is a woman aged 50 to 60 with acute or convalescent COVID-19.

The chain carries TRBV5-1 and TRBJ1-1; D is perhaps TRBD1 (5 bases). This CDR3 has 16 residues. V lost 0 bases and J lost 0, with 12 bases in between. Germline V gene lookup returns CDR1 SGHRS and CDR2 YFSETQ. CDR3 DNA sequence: TGCGCCAGCAGCTTGGAGGGGCGCGGTTTGAACACTGAAGCTTTCTTT. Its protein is CASSLEGRGLNTEAFF.

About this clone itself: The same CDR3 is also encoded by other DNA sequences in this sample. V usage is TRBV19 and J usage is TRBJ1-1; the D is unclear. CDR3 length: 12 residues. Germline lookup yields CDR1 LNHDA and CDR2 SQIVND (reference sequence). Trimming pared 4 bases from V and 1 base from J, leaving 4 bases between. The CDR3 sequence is CASSTGNTEAFF. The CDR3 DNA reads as TGTGCCAGTAGTACAGGGAACACTGAAGCTTTCTTT. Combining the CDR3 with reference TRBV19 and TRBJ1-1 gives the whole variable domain DGGITQSPKYLFRKEGQNVTLSCEQNLNHDAMYWYRQDPGQGLRLIYYSQIVNDFQKGDIAEGYSVSREKKESFPLTVTSAQKNPTAFYLCASSTGNTEAFFGQGTRLTVV.

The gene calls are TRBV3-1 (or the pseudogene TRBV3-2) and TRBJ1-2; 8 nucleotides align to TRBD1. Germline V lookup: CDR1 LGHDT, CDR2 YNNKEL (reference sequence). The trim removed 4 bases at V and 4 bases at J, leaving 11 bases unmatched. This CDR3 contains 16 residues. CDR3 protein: CASSPIPGQEGYGYTF. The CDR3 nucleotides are TGTGCCAGCAGCCCCATTCCGGGACAGGAGGGCTATGGCTACACCTTC.

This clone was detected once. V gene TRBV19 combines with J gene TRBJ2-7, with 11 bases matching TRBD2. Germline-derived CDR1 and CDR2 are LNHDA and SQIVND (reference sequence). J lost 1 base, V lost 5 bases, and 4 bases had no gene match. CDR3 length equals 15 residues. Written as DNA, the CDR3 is TGTGCCAGTAGTGTCGGGACTAGCGGTTCCTACGAGCAGTACTTC. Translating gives CASSVGTSGSYEQYF.

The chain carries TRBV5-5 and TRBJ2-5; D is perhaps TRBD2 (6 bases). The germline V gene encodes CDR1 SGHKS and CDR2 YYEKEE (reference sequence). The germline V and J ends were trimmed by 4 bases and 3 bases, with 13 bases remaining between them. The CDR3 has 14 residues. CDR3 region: CASSHGTSKETQYF. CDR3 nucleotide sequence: TGTGCCAGCAGCCACGGGACTTCTAAAGAGACCCAGTACTTC. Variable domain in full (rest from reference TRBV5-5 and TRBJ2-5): DAGVTQSPTHLIKTRGQQVTLRCSPISGHKSVSWYQQVLGQGPQFIFQYYEKEERGRGNFPDRFSARQFPNYSSELNVNALLLGDSALYLCASSHGTSKETQYFGPGTRLLVL.

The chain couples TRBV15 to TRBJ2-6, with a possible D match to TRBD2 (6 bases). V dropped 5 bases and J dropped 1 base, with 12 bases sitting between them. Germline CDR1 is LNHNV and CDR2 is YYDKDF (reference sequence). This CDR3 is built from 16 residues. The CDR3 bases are TGTGCCACCAGCGTTTCGGGGGATTCTGGGGCCAACGTCCTGACTTTC. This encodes CATSVSGDSGANVLTF.

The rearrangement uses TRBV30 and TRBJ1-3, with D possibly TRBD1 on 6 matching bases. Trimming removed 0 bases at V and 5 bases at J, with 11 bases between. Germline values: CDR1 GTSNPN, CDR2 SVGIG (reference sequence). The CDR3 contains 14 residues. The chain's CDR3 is CAWSVITGRNTIYF. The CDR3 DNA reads TGTGCCTGGAGTGTAATCACAGGGCGAAACACCATATATTTT.

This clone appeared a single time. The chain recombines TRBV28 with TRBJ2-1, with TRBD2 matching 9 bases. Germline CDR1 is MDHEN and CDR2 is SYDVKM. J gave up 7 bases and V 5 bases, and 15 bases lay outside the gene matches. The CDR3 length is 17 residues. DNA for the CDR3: TGTGCCAGCAGTGCTTCTAGCGGGGCAAGGAATTTGAATGAGCAGTTCTTC. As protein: CASSASSGARNLNEQFF.

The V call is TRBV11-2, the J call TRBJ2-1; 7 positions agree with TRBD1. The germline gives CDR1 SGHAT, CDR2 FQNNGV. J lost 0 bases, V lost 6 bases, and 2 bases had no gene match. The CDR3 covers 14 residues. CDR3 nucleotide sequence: TGTGCCAGCAGAAGACAGGGCTCCTACAATGAGCAGTTCTTC. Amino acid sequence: CASRRQGSYNEQFF.

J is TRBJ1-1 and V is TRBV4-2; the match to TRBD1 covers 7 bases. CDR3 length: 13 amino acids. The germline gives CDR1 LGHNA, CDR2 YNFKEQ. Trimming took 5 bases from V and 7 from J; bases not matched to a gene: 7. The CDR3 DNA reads TGTGCCAGCAGCTCCGACAGGGCGGTTGAAGCTTTCTTT. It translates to CASSSDRAVEAFF.

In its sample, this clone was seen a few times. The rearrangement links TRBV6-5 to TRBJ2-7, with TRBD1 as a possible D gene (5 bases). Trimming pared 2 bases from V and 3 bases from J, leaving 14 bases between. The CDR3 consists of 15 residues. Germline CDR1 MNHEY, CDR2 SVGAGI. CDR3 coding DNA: TGTGCCAGCAGTTACGTTCAGGGTGGTGGCTACGAGCAGTACTTC. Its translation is CASSYVQGGGYEQYF.

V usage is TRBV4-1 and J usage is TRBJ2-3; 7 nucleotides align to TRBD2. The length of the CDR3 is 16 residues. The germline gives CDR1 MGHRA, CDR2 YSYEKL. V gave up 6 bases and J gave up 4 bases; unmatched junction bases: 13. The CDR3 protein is CASSPSGGREADTQYF. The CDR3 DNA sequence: TGCGCCAGCAGTCCCTCCGGTGGGAGGGAAGCAGATACGCAGTATTTT.

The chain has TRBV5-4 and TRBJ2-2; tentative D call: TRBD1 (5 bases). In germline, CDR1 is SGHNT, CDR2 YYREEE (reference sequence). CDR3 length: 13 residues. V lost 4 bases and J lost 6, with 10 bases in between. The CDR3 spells CASSQQGAGELFF. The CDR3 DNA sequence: TGTGCCAGCAGCCAGCAGGGCGCCGGGGAGCTGTTTTTT.

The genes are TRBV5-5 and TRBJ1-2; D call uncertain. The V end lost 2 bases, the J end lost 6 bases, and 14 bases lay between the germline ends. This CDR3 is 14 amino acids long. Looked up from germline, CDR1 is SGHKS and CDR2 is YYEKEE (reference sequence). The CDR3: CASSFLSDYNGYTF. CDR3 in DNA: TGTGCCAGCAGCTTCTTGTCAGATTATAATGGCTACACCTTC.

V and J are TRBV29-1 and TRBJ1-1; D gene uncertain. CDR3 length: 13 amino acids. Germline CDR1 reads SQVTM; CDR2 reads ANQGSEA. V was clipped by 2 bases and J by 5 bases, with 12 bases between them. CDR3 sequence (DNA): TGCAGCGTTGAAAATGGAGGGAGGACTGAAGCTTTCTTT. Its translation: CSVENGGRTEAFF.

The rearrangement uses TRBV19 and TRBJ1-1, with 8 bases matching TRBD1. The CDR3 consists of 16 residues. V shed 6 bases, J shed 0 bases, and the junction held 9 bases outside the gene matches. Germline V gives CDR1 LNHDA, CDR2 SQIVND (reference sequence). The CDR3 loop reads CASRAGGYGMNTEAFF. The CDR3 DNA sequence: TGTGCCAGTAGGGCAGGGGGCTACGGGATGAACACTGAAGCTTTCTTT.

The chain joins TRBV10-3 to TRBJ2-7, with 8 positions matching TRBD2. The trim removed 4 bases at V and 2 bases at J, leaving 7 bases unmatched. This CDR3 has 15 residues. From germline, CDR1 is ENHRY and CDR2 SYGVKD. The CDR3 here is CAISGQAGGPYEQYF. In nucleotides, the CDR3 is TGTGCCATCAGTGGTCAGGCGGGAGGCCCCTACGAGCAGTACTTC.

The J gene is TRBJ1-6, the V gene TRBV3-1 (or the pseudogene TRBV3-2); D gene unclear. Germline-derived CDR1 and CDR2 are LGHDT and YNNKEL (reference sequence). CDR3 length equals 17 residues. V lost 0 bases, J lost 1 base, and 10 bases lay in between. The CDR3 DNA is TGTGCCAGCAGCCAAGAGCCGCCGGGGTCCTATAATTCACCCCTCCACTTT. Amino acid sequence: CASSQEPPGSYNSPLHF.

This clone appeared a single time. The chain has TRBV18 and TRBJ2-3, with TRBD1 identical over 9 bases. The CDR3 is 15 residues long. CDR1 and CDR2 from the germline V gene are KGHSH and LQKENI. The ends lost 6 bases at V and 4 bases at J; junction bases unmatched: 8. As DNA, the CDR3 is TGTGCCAGCTCGTTCGGGACAGGGAAGTCAGATACGCAGTATTTT. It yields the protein CASSFGTGKSDTQYF.

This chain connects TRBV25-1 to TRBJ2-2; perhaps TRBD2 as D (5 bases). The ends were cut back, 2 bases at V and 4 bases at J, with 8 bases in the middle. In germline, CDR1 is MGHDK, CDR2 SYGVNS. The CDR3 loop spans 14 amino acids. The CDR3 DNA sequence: TGTGCCAGCAGTGAAGTCCGGGGCACCGGGGAGCTGTTTTTT. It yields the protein CASSEVRGTGELFF.

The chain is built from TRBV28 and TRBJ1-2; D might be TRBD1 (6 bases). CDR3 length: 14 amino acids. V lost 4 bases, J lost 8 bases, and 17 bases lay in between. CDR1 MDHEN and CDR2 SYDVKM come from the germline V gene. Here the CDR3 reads CASSYPGGPGGYTF. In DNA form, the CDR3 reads TGTGCCAGCAGTTACCCGGGGGGGCCGGGCGGCTACACCTTC.

The DNA of the CDR3 is TGTGCCACCAGCAGAAGAGGGTTTCCGACTGAAGCTTTCTTT. This encodes CATSRRGFPTEAFF. The J gene is TRBJ1-1, the V gene TRBV15; no definite D call. CDR3 length equals 14 residues. V gave up 2 bases and J gave up 5 bases, with 12 bases separating them. Per germline, CDR1 LNHNV and CDR2 YYDKDF (reference sequence).